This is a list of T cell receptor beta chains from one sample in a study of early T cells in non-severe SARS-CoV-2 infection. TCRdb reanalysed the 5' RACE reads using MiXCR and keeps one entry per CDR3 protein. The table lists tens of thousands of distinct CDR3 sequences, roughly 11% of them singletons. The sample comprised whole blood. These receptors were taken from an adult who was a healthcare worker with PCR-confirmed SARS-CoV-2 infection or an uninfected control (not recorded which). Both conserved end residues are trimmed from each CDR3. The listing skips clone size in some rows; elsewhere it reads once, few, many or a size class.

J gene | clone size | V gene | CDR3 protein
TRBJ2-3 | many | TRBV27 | ASSPLWGPTDTQY
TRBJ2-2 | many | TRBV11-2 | ASSFVGLNTGELF
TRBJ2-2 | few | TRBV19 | ASSTGDWGGPRVTGELF
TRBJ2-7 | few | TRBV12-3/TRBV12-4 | ASSLGFSYEQY
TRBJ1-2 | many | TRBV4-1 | ASSQDPGTGGDYGYT
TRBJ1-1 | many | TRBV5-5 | ASSLGQGLDTEAF
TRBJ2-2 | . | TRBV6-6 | ASSGLLAGLRNTGELF
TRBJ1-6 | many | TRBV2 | ASSLNREMLH
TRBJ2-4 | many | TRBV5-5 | ASSLVRAGKDIQY
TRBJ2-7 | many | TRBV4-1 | ASSQDQGDEQY
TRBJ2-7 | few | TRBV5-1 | ASSLAGDLYEQY
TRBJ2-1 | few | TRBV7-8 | ASSILAGGPTYNEQF
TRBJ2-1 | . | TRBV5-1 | ASSSRVSSYNEQF
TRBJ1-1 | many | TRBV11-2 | ASSFTGGARMNTEAF
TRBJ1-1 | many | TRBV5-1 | ASSLESRTGGTEAF
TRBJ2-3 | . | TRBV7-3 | ASSSYMTGPEGQY
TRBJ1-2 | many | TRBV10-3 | AISERGYGYT